Given below is one T cell receptor (beta chain) in context. Its antigen is unidentified. The length of the CDR3 is 14 residues. Per the germline V gene, CDR1 is LGHNA and CDR2 is YNFKEQ. Trimming stripped 0 bases from V and 12 bases from J, with 15 bases between. Before sequencing, viral peptide pools were used by the ViraFEST assay to expand antigen-specific CD4+ T cells. Between days 9 and 10 of culture, CD4+ T cells were separated out. Of the BNT162b2 and mRNA-1273 vaccines, participants received two doses of one or the other. Absence of prior SARS-CoV-2 infection characterized the vaccine recipients, who showed negative nucleocapsid antibodies. With approximately 9.2 ug/ml peptides and around 9.9 IU/ml IL-2, fewer than 2.5 million PBMC per well were cultured. On days 3 and 7, fresh IL-2 medium replaced half the medium. This sample stems from a study of vaccination effects on CD4 cells after COVID-19. Across the whole study: Following the second dose by a median of 72 days, the post-vaccine samples were obtained.

Profiling relied on immunoSEQ multiplex PCR, and the TCRdb table lists in-frame clones only, not all of them. The sample has 22,000 or so clones, 70% to 80% seen once; the top ten hold about 9.3%. The material was CD4+ T cells from PBMCs cultured with HCoV-229E spike peptides, obtained after COVID-19 vaccination. This TCR was recovered from a human donor who received a COVID-19 vaccine. The chain recombines TRBV4-2 with TRBJ2-1; no clear D gene. CDR3 sequence (DNA): TGTGCCAGCAGCCAAGAGGGCCCTTCAATGGTGCAGTTCTTC. Its protein is CASSQEGPSMVQFF.